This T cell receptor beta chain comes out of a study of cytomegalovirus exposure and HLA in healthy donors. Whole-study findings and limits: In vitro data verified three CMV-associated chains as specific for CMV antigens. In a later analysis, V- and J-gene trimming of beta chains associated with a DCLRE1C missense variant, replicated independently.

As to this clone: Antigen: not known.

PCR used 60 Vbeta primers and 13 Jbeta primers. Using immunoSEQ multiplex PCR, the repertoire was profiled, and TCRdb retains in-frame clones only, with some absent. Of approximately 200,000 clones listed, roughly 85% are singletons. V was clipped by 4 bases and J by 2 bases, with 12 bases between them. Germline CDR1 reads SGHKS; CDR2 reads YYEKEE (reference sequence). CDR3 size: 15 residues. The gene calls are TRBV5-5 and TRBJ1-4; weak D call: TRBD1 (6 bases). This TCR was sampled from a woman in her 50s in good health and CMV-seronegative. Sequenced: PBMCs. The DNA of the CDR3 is TGTGCCAGCAGCCTACGACAGGTTACTAATGAAAAACTGTTTTTT. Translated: CASSLRQVTNEKLFF. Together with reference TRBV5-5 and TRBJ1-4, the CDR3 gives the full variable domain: DAGVTQSPTHLIKTRGQQVTLRCSPISGHKSVSWYQQVLGQGPQFIFQYYEKEERGRGNFPDRFSARQFPNYSSELNVNALLLGDSALYLCASSLRQVTNEKLFFGSGTQLSVL.